This TCR beta chain was found in a study of T cell responses to AZD1222 COVID-19 vaccine. Profiled with immunoSEQ multiplex PCR; TCRdb holds only in-frame clones, not every one. The table shows some 180,000 clones, with more than 85% occurring only once. The receptor was derived from an adult who received the AZD1222 COVID-19 vaccine. This material consisted of peripheral blood, taken 28 days after the second AZD1222 dose.

CDR3 coding DNA: TGTGCCAGCAGCTACACGACAGGGGCTGACCAGCCCCAGCATTTT. Protein product: CASSYTTGADQPQHF. The V call is TRBV6-5, the J call TRBJ1-5, with 8 bases fitting TRBD1. J was trimmed by 7 bases and V by 6 bases; bases with no gene match: 11. This CDR3 region has 15 residues. Germline V gene lookup returns CDR1 MNHEY and CDR2 SVGAGI.